These T cell receptor beta chains were read from a single sample in a study of OX40 agonist ivuxolimab in advanced cancers. Profiled with immunoSEQ multiplex PCR; TCRdb holds only in-frame clones, not every one. The sample yields around 97,000 clones, roughly nine tenths seen once. Sequencing used CD4+ or CD8+ T cells sorted from blood, obtained in a trial of the OX40 agonist ivuxolimab. These receptors were obtained from an adult with an advanced solid tumor such as melanoma, head and neck, liver or kidney cancer. Both conserved end residues are part of each CDR3. D genes are given only for firm matches. Clone size is stated in some rows and not others, as once, few, many or a class when expanded.

d_call cdr3_length clone_size j_call v_call cdr3_aa cdr3_nt
. 12 . TRBJ2-5 TRBV5-4 CASSIPQETQYF TGTGCCAGCAGCATCCCTCAAGAGACCCAGTACTTC
. 12 . TRBJ2-7 TRBV6-6 CASSSTPNEQYF TGTGCCAGCAGTTCGACTCCGAACGAGCAGTACTTC
. 15 . TRBJ1-2 TRBV6-5 CASSYSAGGNYGYTF TGTGCCAGCAGTTACAGCGCAGGCGGTAACTATGGCTACACCTTC
TRBD2 16 . TRBJ2-1 TRBV6-6 CASSSIPSGRANEQFF TGTGCCAGCAGTTCCATCCCTAGCGGGAGGGCCAATGAGCAGTTCTTC
. 12 . TRBJ2-1 TRBV18 CATFGDGGEQFF TGTGCCACCTTCGGGGATGGGGGTGAGCAGTTCTTC
. 14 . TRBJ1-2 TRBV19 CASSIGNSNYGYTF TGTGCCAGTAGTATTGGGAATTCTAACTATGGCTACACCTTC
TRBD2 17 . TRBJ2-7 TRBV5-1 CASSSGAGSSGRGEQYF TGCGCCAGCAGTTCAGGGGCCGGGTCTAGCGGGAGAGGCGAGCAGTACTTC
TRBD1 15 . TRBJ1-6 TRBV18 CASSADRGLGSPLHF TGTGCCAGCTCAGCTGACAGGGGGCTAGGGTCACCCCTCCACTTT
. 13 . TRBJ2-5 TRBV7-8 CASSLRSQETQYF TGTGCCAGCAGCTTGCGCAGCCAAGAGACCCAGTACTTC
. 15 few TRBJ2-5 TRBV7-3 CASSLTGVSQETQYF TGTGCCAGCAGCTTAACAGGAGTATCCCAAGAGACCCAGTACTTC
TRBD2 15 . TRBJ2-7 TRBV28 CASSLPTSGSYEQYF TGTGCCAGCAGTTTACCGACTAGCGGGAGCTACGAGCAGTACTTC
TRBD2 14 . TRBJ2-7 TRBV9 CASSVGLAGGEQYF TGTGCCAGCAGCGTAGGATTAGCGGGGGGTGAGCAGTACTTC
. 14 once TRBJ1-1 TRBV5-4 CASSLEVGRAEAFF TGTGCCAGCAGCTTGGAGGTCGGGCGGGCTGAAGCTTTCTTT
. 13 . TRBJ2-5 TRBV7-9 CASTGYGQETQYF TGTGCCAGCACCGGGTACGGACAAGAGACCCAGTACTTC
. 13 . TRBJ2-7 TRBV19 CASSPSLIYEQYF TGTGCCAGTAGTCCTTCTCTCATCTACGAGCAGTACTTC
. 12 . TRBJ1-5 TRBV5-6 CASSLGPVAQHF TGTGCCAGCAGCTTGGGACCAGTAGCCCAGCATTTT
. 13 few TRBJ1-2 TRBV7-3 CASSFSGRHGYTF TGTGCCAGCAGCTTTAGTGGCCGCCACGGCTACACCTTC
. 16 . TRBJ1-1 TRBV5-1 CASSLVRSRSETEAFF TGCGCCAGCAGCTTGGTCCGGTCCAGGAGTGAAACTGAAGCTTTCTTT
. 14 . TRBJ2-1 TRBV27 CASSVLGTSREQFF TGTGCCAGCAGCGTACTTGGGACTTCTCGGGAGCAGTTCTTC
. 14 . TRBJ2-7 TRBV7-2 CASSPTDSRGEQYF TGTGCCAGCAGTCCTACGGACTCTCGGGGAGAGCAGTACTTC
. 13 few TRBJ2-7 TRBV27 CASSLGQTYEQYF TGTGCCAGCAGTCTTGGACAGACCTACGAGCAGTACTTC
. 14 . TRBJ1-5 TRBV6-1 CASRRRDNNQPQHF TGTGCCAGCAGACGCCGGGACAACAATCAGCCCCAGCATTTT
TRBD1 15 . TRBJ2-7 TRBV7-9 CASSFRDRAGSEQYF TGTGCCAGCAGCTTCCGGGACAGGGCAGGGTCCGAGCAGTACTTC
TRBD1 13 . TRBJ1-1 TRBV18 CASSPTGESEAFF TGTGCCAGCTCACCCACAGGGGAAAGTGAAGCTTTCTTT
. 15 . TRBJ2-1 TRBV10-3 CAISDRDRAYNEQFF TGTGCCATCAGTGACCGGGACCGCGCCTACAATGAGCAGTTCTTC
. 13 . TRBJ2-5 TRBV7-2 CASSLAVGETQYF TGTGCCAGCAGCTTAGCGGTGGGCGAGACCCAGTACTTC